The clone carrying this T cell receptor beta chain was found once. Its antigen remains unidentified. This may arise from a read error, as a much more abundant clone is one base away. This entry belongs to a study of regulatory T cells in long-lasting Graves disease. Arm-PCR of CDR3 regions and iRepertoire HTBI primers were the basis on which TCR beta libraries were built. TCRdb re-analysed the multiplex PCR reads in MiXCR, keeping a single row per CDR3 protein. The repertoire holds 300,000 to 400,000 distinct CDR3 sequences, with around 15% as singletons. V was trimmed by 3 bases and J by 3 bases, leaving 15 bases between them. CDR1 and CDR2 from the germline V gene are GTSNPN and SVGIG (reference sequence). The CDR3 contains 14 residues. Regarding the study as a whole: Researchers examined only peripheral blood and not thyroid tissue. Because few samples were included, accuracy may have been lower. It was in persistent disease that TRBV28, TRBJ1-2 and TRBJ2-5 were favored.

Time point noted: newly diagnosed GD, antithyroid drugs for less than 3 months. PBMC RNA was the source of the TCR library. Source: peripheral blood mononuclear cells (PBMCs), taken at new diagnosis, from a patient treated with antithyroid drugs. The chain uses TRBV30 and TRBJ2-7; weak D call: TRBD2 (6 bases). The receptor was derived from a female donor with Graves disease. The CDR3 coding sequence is TGTGCCTGGAGCCCGGGAAAGGGACTCTACGAGCAGTACTTC. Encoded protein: CAWSPGKGLYEQYF.